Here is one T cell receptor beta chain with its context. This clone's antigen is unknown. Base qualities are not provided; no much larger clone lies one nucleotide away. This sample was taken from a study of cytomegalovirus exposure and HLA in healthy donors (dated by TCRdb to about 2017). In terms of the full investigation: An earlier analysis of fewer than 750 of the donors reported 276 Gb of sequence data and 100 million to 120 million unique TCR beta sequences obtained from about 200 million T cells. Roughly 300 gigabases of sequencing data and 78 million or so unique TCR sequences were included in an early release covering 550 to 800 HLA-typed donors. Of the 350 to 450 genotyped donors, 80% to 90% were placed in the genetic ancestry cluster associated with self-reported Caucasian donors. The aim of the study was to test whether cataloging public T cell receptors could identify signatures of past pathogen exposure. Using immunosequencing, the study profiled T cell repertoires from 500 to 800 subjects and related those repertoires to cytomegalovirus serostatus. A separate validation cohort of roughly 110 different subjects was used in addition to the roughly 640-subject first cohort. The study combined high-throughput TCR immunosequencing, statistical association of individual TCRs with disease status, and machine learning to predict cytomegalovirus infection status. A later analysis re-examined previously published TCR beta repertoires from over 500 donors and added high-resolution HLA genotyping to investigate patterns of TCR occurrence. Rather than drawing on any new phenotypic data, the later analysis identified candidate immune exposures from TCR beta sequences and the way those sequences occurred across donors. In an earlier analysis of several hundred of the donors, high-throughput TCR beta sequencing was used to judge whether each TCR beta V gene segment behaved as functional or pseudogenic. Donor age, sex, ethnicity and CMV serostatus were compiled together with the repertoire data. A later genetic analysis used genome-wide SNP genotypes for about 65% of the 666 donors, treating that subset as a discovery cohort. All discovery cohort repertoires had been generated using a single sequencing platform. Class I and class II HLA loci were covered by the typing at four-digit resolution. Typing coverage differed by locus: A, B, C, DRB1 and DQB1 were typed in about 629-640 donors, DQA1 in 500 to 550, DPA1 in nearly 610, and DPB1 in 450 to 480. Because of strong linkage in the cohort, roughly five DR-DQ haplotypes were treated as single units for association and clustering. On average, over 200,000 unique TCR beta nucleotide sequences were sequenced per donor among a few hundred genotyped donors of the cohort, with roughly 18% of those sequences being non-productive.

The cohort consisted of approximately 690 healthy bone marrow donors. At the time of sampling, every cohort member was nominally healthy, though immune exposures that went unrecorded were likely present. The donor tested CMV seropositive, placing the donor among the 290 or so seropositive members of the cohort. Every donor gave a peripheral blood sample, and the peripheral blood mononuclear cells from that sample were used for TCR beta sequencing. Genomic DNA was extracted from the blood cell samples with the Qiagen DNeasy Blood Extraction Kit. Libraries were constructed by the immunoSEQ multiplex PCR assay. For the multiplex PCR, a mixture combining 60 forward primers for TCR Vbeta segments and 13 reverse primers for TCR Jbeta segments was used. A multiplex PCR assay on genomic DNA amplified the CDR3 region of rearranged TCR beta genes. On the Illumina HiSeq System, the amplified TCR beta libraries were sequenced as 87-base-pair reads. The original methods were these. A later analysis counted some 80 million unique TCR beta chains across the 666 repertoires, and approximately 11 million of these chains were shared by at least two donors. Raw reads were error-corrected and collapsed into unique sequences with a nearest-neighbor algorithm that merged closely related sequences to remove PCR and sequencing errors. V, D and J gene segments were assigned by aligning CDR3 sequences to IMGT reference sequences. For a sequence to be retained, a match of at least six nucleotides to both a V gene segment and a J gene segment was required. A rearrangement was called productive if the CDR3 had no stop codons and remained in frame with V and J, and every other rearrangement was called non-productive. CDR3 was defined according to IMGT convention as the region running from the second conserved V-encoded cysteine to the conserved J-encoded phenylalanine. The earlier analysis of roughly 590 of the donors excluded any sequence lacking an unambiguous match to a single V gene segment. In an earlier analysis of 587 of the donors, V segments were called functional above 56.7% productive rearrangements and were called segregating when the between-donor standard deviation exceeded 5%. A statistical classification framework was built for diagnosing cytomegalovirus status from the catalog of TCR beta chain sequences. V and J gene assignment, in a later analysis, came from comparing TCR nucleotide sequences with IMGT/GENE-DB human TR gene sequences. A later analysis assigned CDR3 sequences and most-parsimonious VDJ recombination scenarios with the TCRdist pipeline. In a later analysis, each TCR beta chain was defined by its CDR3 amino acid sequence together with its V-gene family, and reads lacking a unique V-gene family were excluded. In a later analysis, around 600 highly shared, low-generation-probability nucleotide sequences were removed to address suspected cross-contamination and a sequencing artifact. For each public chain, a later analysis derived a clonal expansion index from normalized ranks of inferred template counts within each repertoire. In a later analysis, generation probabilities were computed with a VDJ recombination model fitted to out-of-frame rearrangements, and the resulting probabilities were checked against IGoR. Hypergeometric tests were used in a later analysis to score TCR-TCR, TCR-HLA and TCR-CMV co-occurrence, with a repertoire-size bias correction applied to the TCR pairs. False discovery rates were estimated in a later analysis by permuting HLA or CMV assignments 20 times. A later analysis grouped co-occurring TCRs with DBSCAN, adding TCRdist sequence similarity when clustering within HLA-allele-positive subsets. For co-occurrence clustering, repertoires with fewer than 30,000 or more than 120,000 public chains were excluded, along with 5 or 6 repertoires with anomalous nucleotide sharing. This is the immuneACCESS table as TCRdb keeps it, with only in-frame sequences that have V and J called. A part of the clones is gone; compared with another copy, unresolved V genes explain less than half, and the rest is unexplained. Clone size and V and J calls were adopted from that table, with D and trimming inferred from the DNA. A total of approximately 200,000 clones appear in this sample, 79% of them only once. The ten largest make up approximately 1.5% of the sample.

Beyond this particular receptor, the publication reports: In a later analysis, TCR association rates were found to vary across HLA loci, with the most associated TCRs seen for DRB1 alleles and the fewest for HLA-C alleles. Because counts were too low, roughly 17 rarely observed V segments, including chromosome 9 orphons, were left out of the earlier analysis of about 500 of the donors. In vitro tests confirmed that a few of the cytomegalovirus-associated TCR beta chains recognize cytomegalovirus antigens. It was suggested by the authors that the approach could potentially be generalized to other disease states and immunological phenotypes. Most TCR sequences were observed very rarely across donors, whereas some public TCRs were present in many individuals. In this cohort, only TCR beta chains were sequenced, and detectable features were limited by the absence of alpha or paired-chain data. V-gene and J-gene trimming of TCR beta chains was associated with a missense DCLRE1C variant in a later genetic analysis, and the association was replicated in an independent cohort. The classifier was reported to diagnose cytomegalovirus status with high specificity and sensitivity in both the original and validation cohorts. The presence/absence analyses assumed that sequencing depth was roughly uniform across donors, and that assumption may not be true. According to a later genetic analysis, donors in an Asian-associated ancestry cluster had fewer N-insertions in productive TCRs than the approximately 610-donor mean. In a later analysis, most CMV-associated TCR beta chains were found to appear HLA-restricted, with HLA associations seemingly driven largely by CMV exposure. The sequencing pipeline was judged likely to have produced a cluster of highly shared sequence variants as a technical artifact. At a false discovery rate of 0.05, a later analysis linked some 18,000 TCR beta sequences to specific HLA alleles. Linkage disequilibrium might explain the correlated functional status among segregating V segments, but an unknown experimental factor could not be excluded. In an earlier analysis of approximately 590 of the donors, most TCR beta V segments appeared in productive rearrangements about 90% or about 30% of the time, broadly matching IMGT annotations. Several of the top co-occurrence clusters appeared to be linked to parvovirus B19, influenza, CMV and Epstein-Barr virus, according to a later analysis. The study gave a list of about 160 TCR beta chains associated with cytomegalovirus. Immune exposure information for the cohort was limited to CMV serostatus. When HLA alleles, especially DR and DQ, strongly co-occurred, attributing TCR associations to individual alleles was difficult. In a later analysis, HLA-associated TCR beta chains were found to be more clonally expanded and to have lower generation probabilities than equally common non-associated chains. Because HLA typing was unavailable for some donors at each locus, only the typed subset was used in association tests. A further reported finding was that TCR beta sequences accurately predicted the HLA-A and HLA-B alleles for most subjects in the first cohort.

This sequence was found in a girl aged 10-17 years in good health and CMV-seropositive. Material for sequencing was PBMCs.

Here is the DNA: TGCGCCAGCAGCCCGTTCGGGGGAAACACTGAAGCTTTCTTT. This is translated as CASSPFGGNTEAFF. In this chain, TRBV4-1 is recombined with TRBJ1-1; TRBD1 is perhaps the D gene, given 5 matching bases. CDR3 length: 14 amino acids, cysteine to phenylalanine. Of all the DNA, just the CDR3 is kept, 42 bases in frame from base 1. From the germline V gene, CDR1 is MGHRA and CDR2 is YSYEKL. V is shortened by 4 bases, J by 2 bases, and the region joining them spans 11 bases.